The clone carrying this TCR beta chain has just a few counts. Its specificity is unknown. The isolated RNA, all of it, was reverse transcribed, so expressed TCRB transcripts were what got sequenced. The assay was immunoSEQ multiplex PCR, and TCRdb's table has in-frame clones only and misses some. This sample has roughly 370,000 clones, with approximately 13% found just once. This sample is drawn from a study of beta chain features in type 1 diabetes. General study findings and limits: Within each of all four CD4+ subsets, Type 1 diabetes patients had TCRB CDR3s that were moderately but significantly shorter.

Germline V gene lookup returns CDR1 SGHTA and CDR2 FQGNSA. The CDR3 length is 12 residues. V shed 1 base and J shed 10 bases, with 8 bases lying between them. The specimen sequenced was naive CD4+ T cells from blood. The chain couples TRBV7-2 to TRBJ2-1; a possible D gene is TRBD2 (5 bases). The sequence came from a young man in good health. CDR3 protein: CASSLVQREQFF. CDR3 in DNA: TGTGCCAGCAGCTTAGTCCAGCGGGAGCAGTTCTTC.